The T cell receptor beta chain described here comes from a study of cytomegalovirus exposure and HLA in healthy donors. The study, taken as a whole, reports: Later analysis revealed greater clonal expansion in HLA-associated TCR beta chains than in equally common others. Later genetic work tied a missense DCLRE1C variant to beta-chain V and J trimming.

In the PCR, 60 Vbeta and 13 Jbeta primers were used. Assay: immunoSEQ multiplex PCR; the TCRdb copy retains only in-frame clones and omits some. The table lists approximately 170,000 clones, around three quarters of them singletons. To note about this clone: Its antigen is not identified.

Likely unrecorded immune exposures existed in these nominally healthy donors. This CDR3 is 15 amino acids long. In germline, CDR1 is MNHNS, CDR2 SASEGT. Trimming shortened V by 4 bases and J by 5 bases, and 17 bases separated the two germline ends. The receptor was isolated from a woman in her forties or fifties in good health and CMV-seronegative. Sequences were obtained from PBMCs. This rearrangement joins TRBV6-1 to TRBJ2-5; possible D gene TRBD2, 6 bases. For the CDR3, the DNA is TGTGCCAGCAGTGCGGGCGGGACTCGGGTCGAGACCCAGTACTTC. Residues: CASSAGGTRVETQYF.